This TCR beta chain was captured by sequencing in a study of tumor and adjacent non-tumor tissue in lung cancer. Study-level findings and limits: Tumor TCR diversity, when higher, was linked to shorter survival. Compared with tumor, normal lung showed significantly lower TCR diversity.

The CDR3 has 16 residues. The germline V gene encodes CDR1 ENHRY and CDR2 SYGVKD. The junction had 10 bases not matched to a gene; V was cut back by 3 bases and J by 6 bases. There are a few counts of this clonotype. Its antigen is still unknown. No cell sorting was done before RNA was extracted from the tissue. Between August and November 2014, newly diagnosed, chemotherapy-naive lung cancer patients underwent thoracic surgery in China. Three rounds of nested PCR, following a modified ARM-PCR protocol, produced the TCRbeta library. TCRdb called the multiplex PCR reads again in MiXCR, with one record for every CDR3 protein. The table includes 100,000 to 120,000 distinct CDR3 sequences, nearly 85% detected once.

V is TRBV10-3 and J is TRBJ2-5; 10 bases align to TRBD1. The sequencing input was lung tumor tissue. The receptor comes from a man aged 65-85 years with non-small cell lung cancer. CDR3 protein: CAISDTDGQGGKTQYF. CDR3 DNA: TGTGCCATCAGTGATACGGACGGACAGGGGGGAAAGACCCAGTACTTC.